What follows describes a single TCR beta chain. The target of this receptor is not known. Base qualities are not provided; no much larger clone lies one nucleotide away. The immunoSEQ Assay, a bias-controlled multiplex PCR, was used to amplify TCRbeta CDR3 regions from genomic DNA. Per the original workflow: The number of nucleated cells in each sample was estimated by amplification of reference gene primers within the assay. Sequence reads were collapsed and filtered to measure the absolute abundance of every unique TCRbeta CDR3 rearrangement. For each sample, productive Simpson clonality was calculated by taking the square root of Simpson's diversity index across productive rearrangements. The source is immuneACCESS, and TCRdb retained only in-frame sequences with V and J called. Part of the clones is not carried over; for the studies checked, unresolved V genes explain less than half of this, and the remainder is unexplained. V and J calls plus clone size are reproduced from that table; the DNA served to infer D and trimming. For this sample the table gives about 58,000 clones, of which 89% were detected only once. The leading ten clones occupy roughly an eighth of the sample.

The entry originates in a study of blood T cell repertoires in COVID-19 (dated by TCRdb to about 2020). General notes on the study: The collaborator samples originated in the United States, Italy and Spain and spanned the acute and convalescent phases of COVID-19. Samples came from the ongoing ImmuneRACE study (first 160 participants) plus 1,254 subjects from 6 global collaborators. The dataset comprised deeply sampled blood TCRbeta repertoires from subjects exposed to, actively infected with, or recovered from COVID-19. The repertoires were released in a freely available public database intended as a resource for research on the immune response to SARS-CoV-2. HLA class I and class II types, where available, came from metadata supplied by the sample provider rather than from assay-based typing. The prospective study material was composed of cDNA or gDNA derived from T cells, B-cell-depleted T cells, or PBMCs. A de-identified subject ID, COVID-19 status, age in years and sex were almost always included in the sample metadata. Overall study results and their limits: How much clinical and demographic metadata was included differed by source and by participant, and the metadata was provided uncurated.

Whole blood was collected in K2EDTA tubes by collaborating institutions according to the institutions' own protocols. For TCRbeta analysis, collaborators shipped samples in one of three forms: frozen whole blood, isolated PBMCs, or DNA extracted from either of those sample types. From the germline V gene, CDR1 is MNHEY and CDR2 is SVGAGI. The CDR3 runs 13 residues from the cysteine to the phenylalanine. Of all the DNA, just the CDR3 is kept, 39 bases in frame from base 1. Between the V and J ends, shortened by 5 bases and 3 bases respectively, the junction contains 8 bases. The receptor's source is an older woman with active COVID-19. The V and J genes are TRBV6-5 and TRBJ2-4; TRBD2 is perhaps the D gene, given 5 matching bases. Sequenced material: peripheral blood. CDR3 region: CASSRGDKNIQYF. The nucleotides read TGTGCCAGCAGTCGGGGTGACAAAAACATTCAGTACTTC.